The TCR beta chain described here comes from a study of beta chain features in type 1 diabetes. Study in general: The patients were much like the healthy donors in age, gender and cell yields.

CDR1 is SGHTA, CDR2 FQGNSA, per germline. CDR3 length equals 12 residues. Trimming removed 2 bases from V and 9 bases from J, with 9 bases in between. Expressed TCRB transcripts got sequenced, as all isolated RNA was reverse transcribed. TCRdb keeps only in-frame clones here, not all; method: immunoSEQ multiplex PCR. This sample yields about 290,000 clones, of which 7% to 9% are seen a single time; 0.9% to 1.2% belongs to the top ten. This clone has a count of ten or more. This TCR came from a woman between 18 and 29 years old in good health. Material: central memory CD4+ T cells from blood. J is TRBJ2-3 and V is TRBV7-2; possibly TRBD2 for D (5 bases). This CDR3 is CASSLWGATQYF. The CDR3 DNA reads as TGTGCCAGCAGCTTATGGGGAGCGACGCAGTATTTT.